This T cell receptor beta chain emerged from a study of cytomegalovirus exposure and HLA in healthy donors. Whole-study findings and limits: A missense variant in DCLRE1C was later tied to TCR beta V- and J-gene trimming.

Concerning this clone: The target antigen is unknown.

Use of 60 Vbeta and 13 Jbeta primers characterized the PCR. TCRdb keeps only in-frame clones here, not all; method: immunoSEQ multiplex PCR. The data show over 150,000 clones, 70% to 90% seen once. Germline V gives CDR1 SEHNR, CDR2 FQNEAQ (reference sequence). The CDR3 is made up of 13 amino acids. V lost 2 bases and J lost 4, with 5 bases in between. Input material: PBMCs. The chain joins TRBV7-9 to TRBJ1-4, with a possible D match to TRBD1 (5 bases). This receptor was obtained from a woman in her 30s in good health and CMV-seropositive. Written as DNA, the CDR3 is TGTGCCAGCAGCTTACAGGGTAATGAAAAACTGTTTTTT. Protein product: CASSLQGNEKLFF.